The sequence of this T cell receptor beta chain was determined in a study of blood T cell repertoires in COVID-19. Overall study: Whether acute or convalescent, the COVID-19 samples came from the United States, Italy and Spain.

Cohort assignment relied on participant-reported clinical history. All exposed participants met a person with COVID-19 within 2 weeks before entering the study. Original handling: Amplification of reference gene primers provided the estimated nucleated cell counts. Assay: immunoSEQ multiplex PCR; the TCRdb copy retains only in-frame clones and omits some. V, J and clone size derive from that table, while D and trimming were established from the DNA sequence. The sample lists 190,000 or so clones, 65% to 90% occurring once. The CDR3 runs 14 residues. CDR1 SQVTM and CDR2 ANQGSEA come from the germline V gene. Between the trimmed V and J ends, which lost 6 bases and 0 bases, there was a span of 14 bases.

The sample was PBMCs or T cells enriched from blood (not recorded which). The J gene is TRBJ1-1, the V gene TRBV29-1; D is perhaps TRBD1 (5 bases). This TCR came from a woman in her 30s who had been exposed to COVID-19. The DNA of the CDR3 is TGCAGCGTCGAAAAACAGGCATTGAACACTGAAGCTTTCTTT. Translating gives CSVEKQALNTEAFF.